Following are 12 T cell receptor beta chains from one sample sequenced in a study of T cell responses to AZD1222 COVID-19 vaccine. Sequencing was performed with immunoSEQ multiplex PCR; in TCRdb, only in-frame clones are kept and a portion is missing. The sample has 90,000 to 95,000 clones; around nine tenths are singletons. This sample comprised peripheral blood, obtained 28 days after the second AZD1222 dose. All receptors come from an adult who received the AZD1222 COVID-19 vaccine.

The chain has TRBV12-3 or TRBV12-4 and TRBJ1-2; 10 nucleotides line up with TRBD1. This CDR3 has 13 residues. V gave up 5 bases and J gave up 5 bases; unmatched junction bases: 2. The CDR3 here is CASSRDRGYGYTF. DNA for the CDR3: TGTGCCAGCAGTAGGGACAGGGGTTATGGCTACACCTTC.

This clone was seen only once. The rearrangement links TRBV28 to TRBJ2-7; TRBD2 matches at 7 bases. Trimming cost V 6 bases and J 3 bases; bases outside gene matches: 14. Germline V gives CDR1 MDHEN, CDR2 SYDVKM. The CDR3 is 16 residues long. The CDR3 is CASSTTGTTSHYEQYF. CDR3 in DNA: TGTGCCAGCAGCACCACCGGGACTACCTCTCACTACGAGCAGTACTTC.

The chain carries TRBV30 and TRBJ1-1, with D maybe TRBD1 (5 bases). Germline lookup yields CDR1 GTSNPN and CDR2 SVGIG (reference sequence). The CDR3 runs 13 residues. Trimming shortened V by 3 bases and J by 1 base, and 9 bases separated the two germline ends. CDR3 in amino acids: CAWSGHPNTEAFF. The CDR3 bases are TGTGCCTGGAGCGGACATCCGAACACTGAAGCTTTCTTT.

CDR3 bases: TGCGCCAGCAGCAGGGGCCCCCGTTCCGATGAGCAGTTCTTC. Amino acids: CASSRGPRSDEQFF. The chain uses TRBV5-1 and TRBJ2-1; tentatively, D is TRBD1 (5 bases). Per the germline V gene, CDR1 is SGHRS and CDR2 is YFSETQ. Trimming pared 4 bases from V and 8 bases from J, leaving 16 bases between. The CDR3 has 14 amino acids.

This clone was observed once. The gene calls are TRBV7-3 and TRBJ1-1; D unclear. The germline V gene encodes CDR1 SGHTA and CDR2 FQGTGA. V shed 0 bases and J shed 1 base, with 3 bases lying between them. The CDR3 length is 13 residues. As DNA, the CDR3 is TGTGCCAGCAGCTTAACAGGGAACACTGAAGCTTTCTTT. The encoded protein is CASSLTGNTEAFF.

V is TRBV19 and J is TRBJ2-5; D tentatively fits TRBD1 or TRBD2 (6 bases each). Germline assignment: CDR1 LNHDA and CDR2 SQIVND (reference sequence). There are 12 residues in the CDR3. V was trimmed by 1 base and J by 8 bases, leaving 8 bases between them. CDR3 bases: TGTGCCAGTAGTATAGGCGGGACAACCCAGTACTTC. Translating it yields CASSIGGTTQYF.

This clone was detected once. The V and J genes are TRBV6-5 and TRBJ2-7, with no clear D. The CDR3 loop spans 15 amino acids. Germline-derived CDR1 and CDR2 are MNHEY and SVGAGI. V lost 0 bases to trimming and J lost 3 bases, with 12 bases between them. This chain's CDR3 is CASSYSNSRIYEQYF. The CDR3, as DNA: TGTGCCAGCAGTTACTCCAACAGCCGGATCTACGAGCAGTACTTC.

CDR3 in DNA: TGTGCCAGCAGCCAAGATCTTGGGGAGGGATCGACCAACGTCCTGACTTTC. This codes for CASSQDLGEGSTNVLTF. This chain connects TRBV3-1 (or the pseudogene TRBV3-2) to TRBJ2-6; 7 positions match TRBD2. The junction had 10 bases not matched to a gene; V was cut back by 0 bases and J by 8 bases. This CDR3 comprises 17 residues. CDR1 and CDR2 (germline): LGHDT, YNNKEL (reference sequence).

The chain has TRBV7-9 and TRBJ2-5; 8 nucleotides align to TRBD1. This CDR3 spans 15 amino acids. From germline, CDR1 is SEHNR and CDR2 FQNEAQ (reference sequence). Germline trimming cut 6 bases from V and 2 bases from J; bases unmatched to any gene: 8. As DNA, the CDR3 is TGTGCCAGCAGACGCCGGGACAGGACTCAAGAGACCCAGTACTTC. Protein sequence: CASRRRDRTQETQYF.

The chain couples TRBV5-4 to TRBJ1-5; no firm D call. The V end lost 3 bases, the J end lost 4 bases, and 8 bases lay between the germline ends. The CDR3 contains 13 residues. The V gene's germline CDR1 is SGHNT and CDR2 YYREEE (reference sequence). CDR3 sequence: CASSSQPNQPQHF. CDR3 in DNA: TGTGCCAGCAGCTCTCAGCCGAATCAGCCCCAGCATTTT. Looking up the rest from reference TRBV5-4 and TRBJ1-5 gives the full variable domain: ETGVTQSPTHLIKTRGQQVTLRCSSQSGHNTVSWYQQALGQGPQFIFQYYREEENGRGNFPPRFSGLQFPNYSSELNVNALELDDSALYLCASSSQPNQPQHFGDGTRLSIL.

V and J are TRBV25-1 and TRBJ1-1; D gene uncertain. Germline V gives CDR1 MGHDK, CDR2 SYGVNS. V was shortened by 8 bases and J by 5 bases, with 15 bases between the two germline ends. There are 13 residues in the CDR3. CDR3 amino acids: CASGLGLSTEAFF. CDR3 in DNA: TGTGCCAGCGGACTCGGTTTAAGTACTGAAGCTTTCTTT.

In its sample, this clone was seen a few times. This chain uses TRBV19 with TRBJ1-5; TRBD1 matches 8 bases. V was pared by 10 bases and J by 7 bases, with 6 bases of the junction left unmatched. Germline V gene lookup returns CDR1 LNHDA and CDR2 SQIVND (reference sequence). The CDR3 is 12 amino acids. The CDR3 protein is CATDRGGQPQHF. The CDR3 DNA reads as TGTGCCACCGACAGGGGCGGACAGCCCCAGCATTTT.